Given below is one T cell receptor beta chain in context. The donors were all healthy and Caucasian. This entry comes from a study of identical twins. Unique molecular identifiers were present on cDNA, and template switching added a universal primer site. Each CDR3 protein gets one entry after TCRdb re-called the 5' RACE reads with MiXCR. The repertoire holds under 300,000 distinct CDR3 sequences, around 8.8% seen once, with approximately 3% in the top ten. This sample was also put to use in a study of yellow fever vaccine responses in identical twins.

The receptor's source is a woman between 18 and 29 years old in good health. Sequencing used CD8+ T cells sorted from blood.

The chain's CDR3 is CASSEGAQNTEAFF. The CDR3, as DNA: TGTGCCAGCAGTGAGGGGGCACAGAACACTGAAGCTTTCTTT. The chain is built from TRBV6-4 and TRBJ1-1; D might be TRBD1 (6 bases). This CDR3 contains 14 residues. Germline loops: CDR1 MRHNA, CDR2 SNTAGT. Trimming removed 3 bases at V and 1 base at J, with 9 bases between.